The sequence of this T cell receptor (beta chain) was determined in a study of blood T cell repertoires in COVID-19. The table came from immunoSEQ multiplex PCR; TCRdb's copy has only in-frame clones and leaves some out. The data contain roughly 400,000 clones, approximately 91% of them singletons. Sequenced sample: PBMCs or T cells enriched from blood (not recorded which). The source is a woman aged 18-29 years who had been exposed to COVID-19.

The CDR3, as DNA: TGTGCCAGCAGCTTAGATCCTACGGGGGGGTTAAACTACGAGCAGTACTTC. It encodes CASSLDPTGGLNYEQYF. The rearrangement uses TRBV11-2 and TRBJ2-7, with 8 bases identical to TRBD2. CDR3 size: 17 residues. V trimming: 0 bases; J trimming: 3 bases; junction bases outside the gene matches: 10. The V gene's germline CDR1 is SGHAT and CDR2 FQNNGV.